Listed below are T cell receptor beta chains from one sample, sequenced in a study of beta chain features in type 1 diabetes. Sequenced by immunoSEQ multiplex PCR; TCRdb stores in-frame clones only, minus some. Of about 900,000 clones in the sample, about a sixth were seen once. The specimen sequenced was naive CD4+ T cells from blood. Source of these receptors: a woman between 18 and 29 years old in good health. Each CDR3 is given with its conserved first and last residue. A D gene is named only where the DNA matches it firmly. Rows may omit the clone size; those that give it use once, few, many or a size class.

D: TRBD2
size: NA
J: TRBJ2-1
length: 17
V: TRBV4-3
DNA: TGCGCCAGCAGCCAAGATTTCGCTAGCGGGGGATACAATGAGCAGTTCTTC
CDR3: CASSQDFASGGYNEQFF

D: TRBD1
size: NA
J: TRBJ2-2
length: 15
V: TRBV25-1
DNA: TGTGCCAGCAGTGATACAGGGGGGTACACCGGGGAGCTGTTTTTT
CDR3: CASSDTGGYTGELFF

D: NA
size: NA
J: TRBJ2-3
length: 12
V: TRBV7-3
DNA: TGTGCCAGCAGCCCAAGCACAGATACGCAGTATTTT
CDR3: CASSPSTDTQYF

D: NA
size: few
J: TRBJ2-7
length: 14
V: TRBV4-1
DNA: TGCGCCAGCAGCCAAAGGACTACCGGCTACGAGCAGTACTTC
CDR3: CASSQRTTGYEQYF

D: TRBD1
size: few
J: TRBJ2-4
length: 15
V: TRBV5-1
DNA: TGCGCCAGCAGCTGGACAGGGAAGGCCAAAAACATTCAGTACTTC
CDR3: CASSWTGKAKNIQYF

D: NA
size: few
J: TRBJ2-7
length: 14
V: TRBV10-1
DNA: TGCGCCAGCAGTGAGGGTCTCGTTGACTACGAGCAGTACTTC
CDR3: CASSEGLVDYEQYF

D: TRBD2
size: NA
J: TRBJ2-1
length: 16
V: TRBV7-8
DNA: TGTGCCAGCAGCTTACCCGGCGGCGGGAGTCTCTATGAGCAGTTCTTC
CDR3: CASSLPGGGSLYEQFF

D: TRBD2
size: NA
J: TRBJ2-7
length: 17
V: TRBV2
DNA: TGTGCCAGCAGTGACCAAATTGGGACTAGCGGATCCTACGAGCAGTACTTC
CDR3: CASSDQIGTSGSYEQYF

D: TRBD2
size: NA
J: TRBJ2-3
length: 16
V: TRBV7-2
DNA: TGTGCCAGCAGCTTTGGACTAGCGGGAGTTGCAGATACGCAGTATTTT
CDR3: CASSFGLAGVADTQYF

D: TRBD1
size: few
J: TRBJ2-5
length: 14
V: TRBV19
DNA: TGTGCCAGTAGTATAGATCGACAGGGGAAGACCCAGTACTTC
CDR3: CASSIDRQGKTQYF

D: TRBD2
size: NA
J: TRBJ2-1
length: 17
V: TRBV5-4
DNA: TGTGCCAGCAGCTCACAACTACTAGCGGGAGCGATCAATGAGCAGTTCTTC
CDR3: CASSSQLLAGAINEQFF

D: NA
size: NA
J: TRBJ1-5
length: 12
V: TRBV28
DNA: TGTGCCAGCAGTTTAACGAGACAGCCCCAGCATTTT
CDR3: CASSLTRQPQHF

D: TRBD2
size: NA
J: TRBJ2-7
length: 14
V: TRBV7-9
DNA: TGTGCCAGCAGCGGGACTAGCGGATATTACGAGCAGTACTTC
CDR3: CASSGTSGYYEQYF

D: TRBD2
size: NA
J: TRBJ2-1
length: 14
V: TRBV28
DNA: TGTGCCAGCAGCCGCAGCGGGAGTACCGATGAGCAGTTCTTC
CDR3: CASSRSGSTDEQFF

D: NA
size: NA
J: TRBJ2-3
length: 12
V: TRBV7-9
DNA: TGTGCCAGCAGCCCCGAAGCTATTACGCAGTATTTT
CDR3: CASSPEAITQYF

D: NA
size: NA
J: TRBJ2-2
length: 13
V: TRBV7-3
DNA: TGTGCCAGCAGCTACGGACTGGACGCCGAGCTGTTTTTT
CDR3: CASSYGLDAELFF

D: NA
size: once
J: TRBJ1-1
length: 14
V: TRBV18
DNA: TGTGCCAGCTCAACAGAGTTCACGAACACTGAAGCTTTCTTT
CDR3: CASSTEFTNTEAFF

D: NA
size: NA
J: TRBJ1-1
length: 11
V: TRBV20-1
DNA: TGCAGTGTACCGGGGTACACTGAAGCTTTCTTT
CDR3: CSVPGYTEAFF

D: NA
size: NA
J: TRBJ2-3
length: 14
V: TRBV6-6
DNA: TGTGCCAGCAGTTGGCAGTTTAGCACAGATACGCAGTATTTT
CDR3: CASSWQFSTDTQYF

D: NA
size: few
J: TRBJ2-7
length: 11
V: TRBV20-1
DNA: TGCAGTGCTAGAGTGGTCTACGAGCAGTACTTC
CDR3: CSARVVYEQYF

D: NA
size: NA
J: TRBJ2-1
length: 14
V: TRBV7-2
DNA: TGTGCCAGCAGCCCCGGCCGGGAGTATAATGAGCAGTTCTTC
CDR3: CASSPGREYNEQFF

D: NA
size: NA
J: TRBJ2-7
length: 13
V: TRBV5-1
DNA: TGCGCCAGCAGCTTGGGGGGCAACTACGAGCAGTACTTC
CDR3: CASSLGGNYEQYF

D: TRBD2
size: NA
J: TRBJ2-7
length: 17
V: TRBV14
DNA: TGTGCCAGCAGCCAAGCCAGACTAGCGGGAGTAGTCCACGAGCAGTACTTC
CDR3: CASSQARLAGVVHEQYF

D: NA
size: few
J: TRBJ1-1
length: 14
V: TRBV6-5
DNA: TGTGCCAGCAGTTACTCCCCCACGTACACTGAAGCTTTCTTT
CDR3: CASSYSPTYTEAFF

D: TRBD1
size: NA
J: TRBJ2-5
length: 13
V: TRBV9
DNA: TGTGCCAGCAGCGTAAGGGGGCTTGAGACCCAGTACTTC
CDR3: CASSVRGLETQYF

D: NA
size: NA
J: TRBJ2-7
length: 15
V: TRBV5-4
DNA: TGTGCCAGCAGCCAGACAGCAGCTCACCCGGGAGAGCAGTACTTC
CDR3: CASSQTAAHPGEQYF

D: NA
size: NA
J: TRBJ1-4
length: 13
V: TRBV19
DNA: TGTGCCAGTAGTAACAGAGAAAATGAAAAACTGTTTTTT
CDR3: CASSNRENEKLFF

D: NA
size: NA
J: TRBJ2-1
length: 13
V: TRBV7-3
DNA: TGTGCCAGCAGCTCCGGCGCTGGCAATGAGCAGTTCTTC
CDR3: CASSSGAGNEQFF

D: TRBD2
size: NA
J: TRBJ2-3
length: 16
V: TRBV5-1
DNA: TGCGCCAGCAGCTTGGAGATAGCGGGTCCGACAGATACGCAGTATTTT
CDR3: CASSLEIAGPTDTQYF

D: TRBD1
size: NA
J: TRBJ1-5
length: 14
V: TRBV10-3
DNA: TGTGCCATCAGCCCGACAGGGAGCAATCAGCCCCAGCATTTT
CDR3: CAISPTGSNQPQHF

D: NA
size: few
J: TRBJ2-7
length: 14
V: TRBV19
DNA: TGTGCCAGTAGTAGAACAATGCCCCCCTACGAGCAGTACTTC
CDR3: CASSRTMPPYEQYF

D: TRBD2
size: NA
J: TRBJ2-1
length: 12
V: TRBV7-9
DNA: TGTGCCAGCAGCCCCGGGGGGAATGAGCAGTTCTTC
CDR3: CASSPGGNEQFF

D: TRBD1
size: few
J: TRBJ1-2
length: 16
V: TRBV28
DNA: TGTGCCAGCAGTTCCCCGGGACAGGGTTTTGGCTATGGCTACACCTTC
CDR3: CASSSPGQGFGYGYTF

D: TRBD2
size: NA
J: TRBJ2-4
length: 21
V: TRBV7-8
DNA: TGTGCCAGCAGCCACACATCCGGGACTAGCGGGAGGGCCTTTGGCAAAAACATTCAGTACTTC
CDR3: CASSHTSGTSGRAFGKNIQYF

D: NA
size: NA
J: TRBJ2-7
length: 15
V: TRBV9
DNA: TGTGCCAGCAGCGTAGCGCCCAGTCTACCCTACGAGCAGTACTTC
CDR3: CASSVAPSLPYEQYF

D: NA
size: few
J: TRBJ1-1
length: 18
V: TRBV7-2
DNA: TGTGCCAGCAGCTTAGACTTTTCAGGGGCCACGGGGAACACTGAAGCTTTCTTT
CDR3: CASSLDFSGATGNTEAFF

D: NA
size: NA
J: TRBJ2-2
length: 15
V: TRBV7-3
DNA: TGTGCCAGCAGCCCTCGGGACCGAGGGATCGGGGAGCTGTTTTTT
CDR3: CASSPRDRGIGELFF

D: NA
size: few
J: TRBJ2-7
length: 14
V: TRBV9
DNA: TGTGCCAGCAGCTTCCTACCTGAGGGCGGCGAGCAGTACTTC
CDR3: CASSFLPEGGEQYF

D: NA
size: few
J: TRBJ2-6
length: 16
V: TRBV2
DNA: TGTGCCAGCAGTGAAACGACAGGCGCTGGGGCCAACGTCCTGACTTTC
CDR3: CASSETTGAGANVLTF

D: NA
size: NA
J: TRBJ2-5
length: 15
V: TRBV5-5
DNA: TGTGCCAGCAGATTTAGCAGGGTGTACCAAGAGACCCAGTACTTC
CDR3: CASRFSRVYQETQYF

D: TRBD2
size: NA
J: TRBJ2-3
length: 15
V: TRBV18
DNA: TGTGCCAGCTCACCGATAGCGGGAGTTGCAGATACGCAGTATTTT
CDR3: CASSPIAGVADTQYF

D: NA
size: few
J: TRBJ1-4
length: 15
V: TRBV7-2
DNA: TGTGCCAGCAGCTTACAGAAGGCAACTAATGAAAAACTGTTTTTT
CDR3: CASSLQKATNEKLFF

D: NA
size: once
J: TRBJ1-1
length: 15
V: TRBV6-5
DNA: TGTGCCAGCAGTTACTCACCGGGACAGAACACTGAAGCTTTCTTT
CDR3: CASSYSPGQNTEAFF

D: NA
size: NA
J: TRBJ2-2
length: 14
V: TRBV6-1
DNA: TGTGCCAGCAGTGATGGGGGTGACACCGGGGAGCTGTTTTTT
CDR3: CASSDGGDTGELFF

D: NA
size: NA
J: TRBJ1-2
length: 12
V: TRBV6-4
DNA: TGTGCCAGCCAGATGGTGAACTATGGCTACACCTTC
CDR3: CASQMVNYGYTF

D: NA
size: NA
J: TRBJ2-5
length: 11
V: TRBV6-6
DNA: TGTGCCAGCACAGGGCAAGAGACCCAGTACTTC
CDR3: CASTGQETQYF

D: NA
size: few
J: TRBJ2-2
length: 14
V: TRBV7-2
DNA: TGTGCCAGCAGCTTGGGTGGTTATTCCGGGGAGCTGTTTTTT
CDR3: CASSLGGYSGELFF